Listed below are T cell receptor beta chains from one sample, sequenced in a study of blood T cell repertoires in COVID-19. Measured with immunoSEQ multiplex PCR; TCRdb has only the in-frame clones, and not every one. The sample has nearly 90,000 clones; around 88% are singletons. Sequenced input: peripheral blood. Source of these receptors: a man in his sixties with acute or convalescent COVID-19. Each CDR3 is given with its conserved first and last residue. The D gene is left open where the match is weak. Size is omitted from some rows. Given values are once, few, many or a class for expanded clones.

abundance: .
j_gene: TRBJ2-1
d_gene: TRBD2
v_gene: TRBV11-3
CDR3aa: CASSLGVSGTYNEQFF
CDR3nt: TGTGCCAGCAGCTTAGGGGTTAGCGGGACCTACAATGAGCAGTTCTTC

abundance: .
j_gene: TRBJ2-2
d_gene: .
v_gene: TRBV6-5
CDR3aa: CASSFGAANTGELFF
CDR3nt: TGTGCCAGCAGTTTCGGAGCGGCGAACACCGGGGAGCTGTTTTTT

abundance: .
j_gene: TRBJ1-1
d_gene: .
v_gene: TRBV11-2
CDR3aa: CASRYSSIGGNGTEAFF
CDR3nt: TGTGCCAGCAGGTATAGCAGTATCGGGGGAAATGGAACTGAAGCTTTCTTT

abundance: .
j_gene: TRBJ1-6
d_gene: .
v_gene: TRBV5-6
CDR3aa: CASSITGVSSYNSPLHF
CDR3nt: TGTGCCAGCAGCATAACCGGGGTGAGCTCCTATAATTCACCCCTCCACTTT

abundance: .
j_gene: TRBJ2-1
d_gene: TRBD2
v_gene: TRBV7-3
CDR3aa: CASSLGTGGPPEQFF
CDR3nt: TGTGCCAGCAGCTTAGGGACGGGGGGTCCCCCTGAGCAGTTCTTC

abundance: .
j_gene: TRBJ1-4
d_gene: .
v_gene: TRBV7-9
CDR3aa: CASQVAHEEKLFF
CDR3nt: TGTGCCAGCCAGGTTGCCCATGAAGAGAAACTGTTTTTT

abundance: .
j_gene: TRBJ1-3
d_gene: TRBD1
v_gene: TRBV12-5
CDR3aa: CASGKGGLSGNTIYF
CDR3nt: TGTGCTAGTGGTAAAGGGGGCCTTTCTGGAAACACCATATATTTT

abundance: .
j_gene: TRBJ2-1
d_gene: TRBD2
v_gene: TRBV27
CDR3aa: CASSIVLAGYNEQFF
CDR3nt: TGTGCCAGCAGTATTGTTCTAGCGGGGTACAATGAGCAGTTCTTC

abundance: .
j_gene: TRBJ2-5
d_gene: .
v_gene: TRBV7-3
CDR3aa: CASSWAPKETQYF
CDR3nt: TGTGCCAGCAGCTGGGCCCCGAAAGAGACCCAGTACTTC

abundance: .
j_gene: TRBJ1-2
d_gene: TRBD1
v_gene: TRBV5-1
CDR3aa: CASSLGDSGVVNYGYTF
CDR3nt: TGCGCCAGCAGCTTGGGGGACAGTGGCGTAGTCAACTATGGCTACACCTTC

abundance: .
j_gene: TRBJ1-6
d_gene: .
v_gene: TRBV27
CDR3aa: CASSPGVPYNSPLHF
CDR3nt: TGTGCCAGCAGTCCAGGGGTTCCCTATAATTCACCCCTCCACTTT

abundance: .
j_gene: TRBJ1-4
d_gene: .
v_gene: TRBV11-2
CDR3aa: CASSPRGAPTNEKLFF
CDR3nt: TGTGCCAGCAGCCCCCGCGGGGCACCAACTAATGAAAAACTGTTTTTT

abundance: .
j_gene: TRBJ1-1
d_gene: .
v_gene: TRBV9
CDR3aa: CASSNLNTEAFF
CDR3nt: TGTGCCAGCAGCAACTTGAACACTGAAGCTTTCTTT

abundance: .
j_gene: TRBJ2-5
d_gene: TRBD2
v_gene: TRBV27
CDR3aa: CASRPGLDGETQYF
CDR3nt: TGTGCCAGCAGACCGGGACTAGATGGGGAGACCCAGTACTTC

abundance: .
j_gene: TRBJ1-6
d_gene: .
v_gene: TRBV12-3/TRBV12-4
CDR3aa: CASSLWASPLHF
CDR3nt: TGTGCCAGCAGTTTATGGGCTTCACCCCTCCACTTT

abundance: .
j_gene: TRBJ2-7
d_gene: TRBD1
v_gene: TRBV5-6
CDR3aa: CASSLGRTGHYEQYF
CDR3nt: TGTGCCAGCAGCTTGGGTCGGACAGGACACTACGAGCAGTACTTC

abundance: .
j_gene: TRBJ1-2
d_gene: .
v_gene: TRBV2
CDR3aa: CASSEVPRSLYGYTF
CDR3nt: TGTGCCAGCAGTGAAGTACCCCGCAGTCTCTATGGCTACACCTTC

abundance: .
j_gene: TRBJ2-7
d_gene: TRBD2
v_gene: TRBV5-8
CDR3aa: CASSSILAGVYEQYF
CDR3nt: TGTGCCAGCAGCTCCATACTAGCGGGGGTTTACGAGCAGTACTTC

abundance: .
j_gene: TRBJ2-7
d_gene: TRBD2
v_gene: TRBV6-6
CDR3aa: CASSYSGPSSYEQYF
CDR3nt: TGTGCCAGTTCCTATAGCGGGCCAAGCTCCTACGAGCAGTACTTC

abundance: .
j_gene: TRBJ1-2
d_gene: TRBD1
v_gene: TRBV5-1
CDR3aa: CASSLTGGRYGYTF
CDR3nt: TGCGCCAGCAGCTTGACAGGGGGTCGGTATGGCTACACCTTC

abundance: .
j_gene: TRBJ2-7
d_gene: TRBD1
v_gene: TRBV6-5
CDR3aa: CASKKDRGTYEQYF
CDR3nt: TGTGCCAGCAAAAAGGACAGGGGGACCTACGAGCAGTACTTC

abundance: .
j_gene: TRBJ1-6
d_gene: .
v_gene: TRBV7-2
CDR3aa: CASSYTGNNSPLHF
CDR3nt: TGTGCCAGCAGCTACACAGGGAATAATTCACCCCTCCACTTT

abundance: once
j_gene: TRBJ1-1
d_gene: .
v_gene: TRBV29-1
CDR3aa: CSPIQGTEAFF
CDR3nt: TGCAGCCCTATCCAGGGCACTGAAGCTTTCTTT

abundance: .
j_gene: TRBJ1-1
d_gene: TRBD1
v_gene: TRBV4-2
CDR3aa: CASSHSGTEPNTEAFF
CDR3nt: TGTGCCAGCAGCCATTCCGGGACAGAACCGAACACTGAAGCTTTCTTT

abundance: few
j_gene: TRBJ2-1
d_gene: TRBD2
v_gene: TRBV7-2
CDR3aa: CASSSSPGGSNEQFF
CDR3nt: TGTGCCAGCAGCTCTTCCCCGGGGGGGTCCAATGAGCAGTTCTTC

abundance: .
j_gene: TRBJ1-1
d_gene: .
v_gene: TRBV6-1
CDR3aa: CASSEQGAAKNTEAFF
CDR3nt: TGTGCCAGCAGTGAACAAGGGGCAGCGAAGAACACTGAAGCTTTCTTT

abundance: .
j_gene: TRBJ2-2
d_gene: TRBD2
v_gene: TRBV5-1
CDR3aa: CASSSGLAGTNTGELFF
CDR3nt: TGCGCCAGCAGTTCCGGACTAGCGGGAACGAACACCGGGGAGCTGTTTTTT

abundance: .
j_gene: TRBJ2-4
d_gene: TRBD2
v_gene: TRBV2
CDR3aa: CASIPGTSSDIQYF
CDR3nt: TGTGCCAGCATCCCCGGGACTAGCAGTGACATTCAGTACTTC

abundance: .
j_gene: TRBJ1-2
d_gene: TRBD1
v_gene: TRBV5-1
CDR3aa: CASSLDRDYGYTF
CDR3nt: TGCGCCAGCAGTCTGGACAGGGACTATGGCTACACCTTC

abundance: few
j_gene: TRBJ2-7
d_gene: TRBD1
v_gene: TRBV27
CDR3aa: CASKRGPTYEQYF
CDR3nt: TGTGCCAGCAAGAGGGGGCCCACCTACGAGCAGTACTTC

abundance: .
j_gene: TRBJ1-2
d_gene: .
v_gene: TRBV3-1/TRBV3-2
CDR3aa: CASSQEASAGRVYGYTF
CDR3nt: TGTGCCAGCAGCCAAGAGGCCTCGGCGGGACGGGTCTATGGCTACACCTTC

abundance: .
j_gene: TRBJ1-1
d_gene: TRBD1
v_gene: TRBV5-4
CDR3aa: CASSSGQGMDAFF
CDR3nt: TGTGCCAGCAGCTCGGGACAGGGGATGGATGCTTTCTTT

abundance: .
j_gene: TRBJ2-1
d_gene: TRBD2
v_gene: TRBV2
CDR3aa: CASRDSGSRDEQFF
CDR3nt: TGTGCCAGCCGTGATAGCGGGAGTAGAGATGAGCAGTTCTTC

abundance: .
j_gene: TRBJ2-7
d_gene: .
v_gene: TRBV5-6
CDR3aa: CASSFGGFSYEQYF
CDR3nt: TGTGCCAGCAGCTTTGGGGGGTTCTCCTACGAGCAGTACTTC

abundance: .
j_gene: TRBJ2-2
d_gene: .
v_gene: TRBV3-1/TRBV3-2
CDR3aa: CASSLQAGELFF
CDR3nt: TGTGCCAGCAGCCTACAAGCCGGGGAGCTGTTTTTT

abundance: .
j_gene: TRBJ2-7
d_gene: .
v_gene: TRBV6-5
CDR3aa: CASNLRLGGSEQYF
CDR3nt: TGTGCCAGCAACCTTAGACTAGGAGGGAGTGAGCAGTACTTC

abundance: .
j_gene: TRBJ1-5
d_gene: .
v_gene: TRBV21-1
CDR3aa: CASSSAPHQPQHF
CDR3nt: TGTGCCAGCAGCAGCGCCCCGCACCAGCCCCAGCATTTT

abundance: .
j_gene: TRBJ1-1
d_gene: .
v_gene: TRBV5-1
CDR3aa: CASSISPGQGTEAFF
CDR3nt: TGCGCCAGCAGCATATCCCCGGGGCAGGGGACTGAAGCTTTCTTT

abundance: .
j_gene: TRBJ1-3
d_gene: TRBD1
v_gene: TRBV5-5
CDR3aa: CASSIGHIQGARNTIYF
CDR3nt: TGTGCCAGCAGCATTGGGCATATTCAGGGGGCACGAAACACCATATATTTT

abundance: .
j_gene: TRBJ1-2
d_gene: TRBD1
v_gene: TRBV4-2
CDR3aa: CASSQVVGGDRVYGYTF
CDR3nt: TGTGCCAGCAGCCAAGTCGTTGGTGGGGACAGGGTTTATGGCTACACCTTC

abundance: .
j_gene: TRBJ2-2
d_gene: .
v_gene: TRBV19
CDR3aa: CASSIVYGELFF
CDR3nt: TGTGCCAGTAGTATAGTGTACGGGGAGCTGTTTTTT

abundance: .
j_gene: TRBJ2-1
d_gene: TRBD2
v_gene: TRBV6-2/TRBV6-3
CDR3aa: CASSPGLAGNNEQFF
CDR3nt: TGTGCCAGCAGCCCTGGACTAGCGGGGAACAATGAGCAGTTCTTC

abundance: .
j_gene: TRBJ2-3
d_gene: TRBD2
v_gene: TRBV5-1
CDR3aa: CASSLDGSGSTDTQYF
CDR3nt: TGCGCCAGCAGCTTGGACGGTAGCGGGAGCACAGATACGCAGTATTTT

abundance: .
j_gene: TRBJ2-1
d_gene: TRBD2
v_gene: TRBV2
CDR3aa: CASRGLAGTYNEQFF
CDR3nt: TGTGCCAGCAGAGGACTAGCGGGTACCTACAATGAGCAGTTCTTC

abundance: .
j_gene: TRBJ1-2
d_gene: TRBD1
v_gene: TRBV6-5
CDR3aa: CASRRDRAAGYTF
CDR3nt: TGTGCCAGCAGACGGGACAGGGCCGCGGGCTACACCTTC

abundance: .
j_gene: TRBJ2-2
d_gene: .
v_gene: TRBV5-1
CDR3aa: CASSLDASTGELFF
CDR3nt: TGCGCCAGCAGCTTAGATGCGAGCACCGGGGAGCTGTTTTTT

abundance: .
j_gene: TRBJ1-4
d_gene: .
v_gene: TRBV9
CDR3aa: CASSPGGGANEKLFF
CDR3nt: TGTGCCAGCAGCCCGGGCGGGGGGGCTAATGAAAAACTGTTTTTT

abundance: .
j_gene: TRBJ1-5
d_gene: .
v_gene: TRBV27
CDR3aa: CASSLSFPAGGSNQPQHF
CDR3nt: TGTGCCAGCAGTTTATCGTTCCCGGCGGGTGGAAGCAATCAGCCCCAGCATTTT

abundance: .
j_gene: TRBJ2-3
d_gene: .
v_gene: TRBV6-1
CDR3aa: CASSANRVLSTDTQYF
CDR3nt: TGTGCCAGCAGTGCCAACAGGGTGCTTAGCACAGATACGCAGTATTTT

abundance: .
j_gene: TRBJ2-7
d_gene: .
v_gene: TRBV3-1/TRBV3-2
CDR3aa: CASSHNTGPYEQYF
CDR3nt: TGTGCCAGCAGCCATAATACAGGTCCCTACGAGCAGTACTTC